Shown below are 28 T cell receptor beta chains from a single sample sequenced in a study of brain T cells in children with intractable seizures. The time point denotes: blood from clinic visit 5 months post-surgery; TSC patient then seizure free. Measured with immunoSEQ multiplex PCR; TCRdb has only the in-frame clones, and not every one. The sample has under 400,000 clones; approximately 93% are singletons. The material sequenced was peripheral blood, taken 4 to 6 months after surgery. Receptors originate from a boy younger than two with tuberous sclerosis and intractable seizures.

This clone was seen only once. This chain uses TRBV9 with TRBJ2-1; D may be TRBD1 (6 bases). V lost 0 bases and J lost 2, with 15 bases in between. CDR1 and CDR2 (germline): SGDLS, YYNGEE. This CDR3 comprises 17 residues. CDR3 DNA sequence: TGTGCCAGCAGCGTAGGGCAGGGGATTCGTACCTACAATGAGCAGTTCTTC. Residues: CASSVGQGIRTYNEQFF.

This sequence joins TRBV6-5 and TRBJ1-5; no clear D. Per the germline V gene, CDR1 is MNHEY and CDR2 is SVGAGI. The CDR3 covers 13 residues. V gave up 2 bases and J gave up 5 bases, with 7 bases separating them. The CDR3 reads CASSYERDQPQHF. CDR3 bases: TGTGCCAGCAGTTACGAGAGGGATCAGCCCCAGCATTTT.

The chain links TRBV4-1 to TRBJ2-2; 10 bases fit TRBD1. This CDR3 spans 15 amino acids. The V gene's germline CDR1 is MGHRA and CDR2 YSYEKL. Trimming at V came to 6 bases and at J to 7 bases, leaving 8 bases not matched to a gene. CDR3: CASRRTGGRSGELFF. The DNA for the CDR3 is TGCGCCAGCAGGCGGACAGGGGGTCGGAGCGGGGAGCTGTTTTTT.

The rearrangement uses TRBV18 and TRBJ2-1, with TRBD1 as a possible D gene (6 bases). V dropped 4 bases and J dropped 12 bases, with 19 bases sitting between them. Germline V gene lookup returns CDR1 KGHSH and CDR2 LQKENI. The CDR3 runs to 14 residues. CDR3 nucleotides: TGTGCCAGCTCACTCAGCGCCGGGCCAGGGGTGCAGTTCTTC. It codes for CASSLSAGPGVQFF.

The chain combines TRBV7-3 with TRBJ2-1; no clear D gene. The V and J ends lost 5 bases and 2 bases respectively, with 4 bases between them. This CDR3 contains 12 residues. Germline assignment: CDR1 SGHTA and CDR2 FQGTGA. Written as DNA, the CDR3 is TGTGCCAGCAGCCGAACCTACAATGAGCAGTTCTTC. Protein: CASSRTYNEQFF.

This clone appeared once. In DNA form, the CDR3 reads TGTGCCTGGAGTCAAAATATTAGGACTGTTAGGAGGTGCGAGCAGTACTTC. As protein: CAWSQNIRTVRRCEQYF. The chain recombines TRBV30 with TRBJ2-7; maybe TRBD2 (5 bases). Germline V gene sequence: CDR1 GTSNPN, CDR2 SVGIG (reference sequence). V lost 2 bases and J 6 bases, leaving 26 bases between the germline ends. The CDR3 extends over 17 amino acids.

The chain links TRBV5-6 to TRBJ2-1, with D possibly TRBD1 on 6 matching bases. Trimming shortened V by 4 bases and J by 8 bases, and 19 bases separated the two germline ends. The CDR3 consists of 15 residues. Germline V gives CDR1 SGHDT, CDR2 YYEEEE. DNA for the CDR3: TGTGCCAGCAGCCAGAACAGGGCCCTAGGACATGAGCAGTTCTTC. This translates into CASSQNRALGHEQFF.

The chain is built from TRBV18 and TRBJ2-7; 7 bases fit TRBD1. CDR1 KGHSH and CDR2 LQKENI come from the germline V gene. V lost 6 bases, J lost 0 bases, and 5 bases stayed unmatched. The CDR3 is made up of 14 amino acids. The CDR3 region has the DNA TGTGCCAGCTCTCGGGACAGTAGCTCCTACGAGCAGTACTTC. Amino acids: CASSRDSSSYEQYF.

The gene calls are TRBV6-4 and TRBJ1-1, with TRBD1 as a possible D gene (5 bases). The CDR3 has 13 amino acids. Trimming cost V 6 bases and J 0 bases, with 8 bases left between them. Germline V CDR1 and CDR2: MRHNA, SNTAGT. The CDR3 bases are TGTGCCAGCAGGGACAATATGAACACTGAAGCTTTCTTT. Translated, it gives CASRDNMNTEAFF.

CDR3 sequence: CASRESDGSSYEQYF. Written as DNA, the CDR3 is TGTGCCAGTAGAGAGTCGGACGGGTCTTCCTACGAGCAGTACTTC. The V and J genes are TRBV19 and TRBJ2-7; D call uncertain. V gave up 6 bases and J gave up 1 base, with 16 bases separating them. The CDR3 loop spans 15 amino acids. The germline V gene has CDR1 LNHDA and CDR2 SQIVND (reference sequence).

This clone was detected only once. The chain couples TRBV11-3 to TRBJ2-1; 11 nucleotides agree with TRBD2. Germline loops: CDR1 SGHNT, CDR2 YENEEA. This CDR3 is 15 amino acids long. The trim removed 5 bases at V and 7 bases at J, leaving 7 bases unmatched. The CDR3: CASSHPSGRPNEQFF. The CDR3 nucleotides read TGTGCCAGCAGCCACCCTAGCGGGAGGCCAAATGAGCAGTTCTTC.

CDR3 sequence reads: CASSFSGGQETQYF. The CDR3 nucleotides are TGTGCCAGCAGCTTCAGCGGGGGACAAGAGACCCAGTACTTC. The chain joins TRBV7-9 to TRBJ2-5; 8 positions match TRBD2. Germline CDR1 and CDR2: SEHNR and FQNEAQ (reference sequence). V lost 3 bases, J lost 2 bases, and 2 bases stayed unmatched. The length of the CDR3 is 14 residues.

At least ten counts were recorded for this clone. This rearrangement joins TRBV3-1 (or the pseudogene TRBV3-2) to TRBJ2-1; possible D gene TRBD2, 5 bases. CDR1 and CDR2 from the germline V gene are LGHDT and YNNKEL (reference sequence). Trimming stripped 2 bases from V and 1 base from J, with 21 bases between. The CDR3 is made up of 19 amino acids. The CDR3: CASSQFGGEGLRSYNEQFF. The DNA for the CDR3 is TGTGCCAGCAGCCAATTCGGCGGTGAGGGCTTGAGGTCCTACAATGAGCAGTTCTTC.

The chain is built from TRBV7-3 and TRBJ2-7, with 7 bases identical to TRBD1. The CDR3 length is 15 residues. The ends lost 3 bases at V and 2 bases at J; junction bases unmatched: 7. CDR1 is SGHTA, CDR2 FQGTGA, per germline. DNA for the CDR3: TGTGCCAGCAGCTTGACCGGGACAGTTGCCTACGAGCAGTACTTC. Protein: CASSLTGTVAYEQYF.

The CDR3 region has the DNA TGTGCCTGGAGTGTATGGCCGGACCGAAACGAGCAGTACTTC. This sequence encodes CAWSVWPDRNEQYF. The rearrangement joins TRBV30 to TRBJ2-7; D unresolved. V gave up 0 bases and J gave up 5 bases, with 14 bases separating them. Germline V gene data show CDR1 as GTSNPN and CDR2 as SVGIG (reference sequence). The CDR3 is 14 amino acids.

Points on this clone: Germline and junction disagree at one end, which may indicate a read error. The rearrangement joins TRBV6-5 to TRBJ2-7; 10 nucleotides align to TRBD1. Germline V lookup: CDR1 MNHEY, CDR2 SVGAGI. The CDR3 consists of 14 residues. As DNA, the CDR3 is TGTGCCAGCAGTTACGGGACAGGGGCACTCGAGAAGTACTTC. It translates to CASSYGTGALEKYF.

The chain has TRBV11-3 and TRBJ2-5; D ambiguous. V lost 3 bases, J lost 2 bases, and 1 base lay in between. The V gene's germline CDR1 is SGHNT and CDR2 YENEEA. This CDR3 comprises 11 residues. DNA of the CDR3: TGTGCCAGCAGCTTTCAAGAGACCCAGTACTTC. Translating gives CASSFQETQYF.

The chain couples TRBV30 to TRBJ1-1; 8 positions agree with TRBD1. The V and J ends lost 3 bases and 4 bases, in that order; junction bases with no gene match: 4. The CDR3 totals 13 residues. Germline V CDR1 and CDR2: GTSNPN, SVGIG (reference sequence). The CDR3 spells CAWSRTGGTEAFF. The CDR3 bases are TGTGCCTGGAGCCGAACAGGGGGCACTGAAGCTTTCTTT.

This clone was observed a handful of times. V gene TRBV1 combines with J gene TRBJ1-2; the table gives TRBD1 as D, unverified against the DNA. TRBV1 is a documented pseudogene. The CDR3 has 14 residues. CDR3 in amino acids: CTSREQGASADYTF. The CDR3 DNA sequence: TGCACCAGCAGGGAACAGGGAGCATCCGCGGACTACACCTTC.

The CDR3 sequence: CASREGGGSYNEQFF. The CDR3 nucleotides are TGTGCCAGCAGGGAGGGGGGGGGCTCATACAATGAGCAGTTCTTC. The V call is TRBV6-5, the J call TRBJ2-1; possible D gene TRBD2, 7 bases. The germline V and J ends were trimmed by 6 bases and 4 bases, with 16 bases remaining between them. There are 15 residues in the CDR3. Germline CDR1 is MNHEY and CDR2 is SVGAGI.

V is TRBV18 and J is TRBJ2-2; possible D gene TRBD1, 5 bases. The germline gives CDR1 KGHSH, CDR2 LQKENI. With 3 bases removed from V and 0 bases from J, the gap between germline ends came to 11 bases. There are 16 residues in the CDR3. The CDR3 DNA reads TGTGCCAGCTCACCCCGACAGATATCGAACACCGGGGAGCTGTTTTTT. It yields the protein CASSPRQISNTGELFF. Using reference TRBV18 and TRBJ2-2 for the parts outside the CDR3, the full variable domain is NAGVMQNPRHLVRRRGQEARLRCSPMKGHSHVYWYRQLPEEGLKFMVYLQKENIIDESGMPKERFSAEFPKEGPSILRIQQVVRGDSAAYFCASSPRQISNTGELFFGEGSRLTVL.

The chain joins TRBV6-2 or TRBV6-3 to TRBJ1-3; D unclear. Germline values: CDR1 MNHEY, CDR2 SVGEGT. V gave up 0 bases and J gave up 0 bases, with 6 bases separating them. This CDR3 has 15 amino acids. The CDR3 spells CASSYSRVSGNTIYF. Written as DNA, the CDR3 is TGTGCCAGCAGTTACTCTCGGGTCTCTGGAAACACCATATATTTT.

The CDR3 region is CATSGQRELQEQFF. The CDR3 DNA is TGTGCCACCAGCGGCCAGCGGGAGTTGCAGGAGCAGTTCTTC. The rearrangement joins TRBV15 to TRBJ2-1; 8 bases align to TRBD2. Trimming took 5 bases from V and 10 from J; bases not matched to a gene: 10. This CDR3 spans 14 amino acids. CDR1 and CDR2 (germline): LNHNV, YYDKDF (reference sequence).

The rearrangement joins TRBV27 to TRBJ2-1; TRBD2 matches at 8 bases. This CDR3 spans 15 amino acids. CDR1 is MNHEY and CDR2 is SMNVEV in the germline V gene (reference sequence). The V segment lost 6 bases and the J segment 4 bases; nucleotides outside the gene matches: 8. Written as DNA, the CDR3 is TGTGCCAGCAGCCTTTCAACTAGCGGTTACAATGAGCAGTTCTTC. Its protein product is CASSLSTSGYNEQFF.

This clone was found once. V is TRBV4-1 and J is TRBJ2-4; D gene unclear. CDR3 length: 18 residues. V was shortened by 0 bases and J by 3 bases, with 18 bases between the two germline ends. CDR1 and CDR2 from the germline V gene are MGHRA and YSYEKL. The CDR3 DNA is TGCGCCAGCAGCCAAGAAGGGCCGGGTCTGGTCGGCAAAAACATTCAGTACTTC. This translates into CASSQEGPGLVGKNIQYF.

The V call is TRBV7-3, the J call TRBJ1-5, with unresolved D. CDR1 is SGHTA and CDR2 is FQGTGA in the germline V gene. V was cut by 1 base and J by 2 bases, with 9 bases left in between. This CDR3 has 15 residues. Here the CDR3 reads CASSLSAGGNQPQHF. The CDR3 DNA sequence: TGTGCCAGCAGCTTAAGTGCAGGCGGCAATCAGCCCCAGCATTTT.

V usage is TRBV13 and J usage is TRBJ1-2, with a weak D call TRBD1 (5 bases). The germline gives CDR1 PRHDT, CDR2 FYEKMQ (reference sequence). The CDR3 contains 17 residues. The V gene lost 4 bases and the J gene lost 0 bases, with 18 bases spanning the gap. In DNA form, the CDR3 reads TGTGCCAGCAGCTCTAGTGGCCTTGACAGTCCTAACTATGGCTACACCTTC. It translates to CASSSSGLDSPNYGYTF. The full variable domain, in which reference TRBV13 and TRBJ1-2 provide the parts outside the CDR3, is AAGVIQSPRHLIKEKRETATLKCYPIPRHDTVYWYQQGPGQDPQFLISFYEKMQSDKGSIPDRFSAQQFSDYHSELNMSSLELGDSALYFCASSSSGLDSPNYGYTFGSGTRLTVV.

The chain has TRBV28 and TRBJ1-6, with D possibly being TRBD1 (5 bases). The CDR3 length is 14 residues. CDR1 is MDHEN, CDR2 SYDVKM, per germline. V was clipped by 6 bases and J by 9 bases, with 15 bases between them. The CDR3 DNA sequence: TGTGCCAGCAGCCGGGACTCCCGGGCTTCACCCCTCCACTTT. This translates into CASSRDSRASPLHF.